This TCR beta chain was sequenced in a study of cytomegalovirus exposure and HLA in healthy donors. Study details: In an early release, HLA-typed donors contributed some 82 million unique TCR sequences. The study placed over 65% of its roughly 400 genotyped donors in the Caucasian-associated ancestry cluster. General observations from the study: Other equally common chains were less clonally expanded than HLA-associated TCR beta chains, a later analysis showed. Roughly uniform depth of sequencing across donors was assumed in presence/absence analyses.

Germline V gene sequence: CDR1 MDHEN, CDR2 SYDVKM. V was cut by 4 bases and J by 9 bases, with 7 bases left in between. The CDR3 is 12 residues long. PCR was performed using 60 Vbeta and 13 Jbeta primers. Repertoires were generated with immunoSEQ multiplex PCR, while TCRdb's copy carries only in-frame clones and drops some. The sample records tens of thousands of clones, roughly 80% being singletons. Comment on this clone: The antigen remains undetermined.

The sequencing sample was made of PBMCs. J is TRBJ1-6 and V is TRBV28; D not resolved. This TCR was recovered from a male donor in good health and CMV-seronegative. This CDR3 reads CASSSLASPLHF. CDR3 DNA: TGTGCCAGCAGTTCCCTAGCTTCACCCCTCCACTTT.